This passage covers 3 T cell receptor beta chains from one sample sequenced in a study of neoadjuvant nivolumab and ipilimumab in lung cancer. TCRdb keeps only in-frame clones here, not all; method: immunoSEQ multiplex PCR. The top ten clones hold around 9.3% of a sample with more than 25,000 clones, approximately 78% of them seen once. The sequencing used tumor tissue, collected after neoadjuvant nivolumab, alone or with ipilimumab, at or shortly before surgery. These receptors were collected from an adult with non-small cell lung cancer.

J is TRBJ1-2 and V is TRBV7-9; D is possibly TRBD1 (5 bases). This CDR3 contains 14 residues. Trimming took 6 bases from V and 4 from J, leaving 15 bases between them. The germline V gene encodes CDR1 SEHNR and CDR2 FQNEAQ (reference sequence). CDR3: CASRSVFGGYGYTF. The CDR3 nucleotides are TGTGCCAGCAGGTCCGTATTTGGGGGCTATGGCTACACCTTC.

The chain couples TRBV11-3 to TRBJ1-4; 7 bases line up with TRBD1. CDR1 and CDR2 (germline): SGHNT, YENEEA. Trimming removed 5 bases from V and 3 bases from J; junction bases left unmatched: 6. The CDR3 covers 15 residues. In DNA, the CDR3 is TGTGCCAGCAGCAAGGCGGGACAGCCTAATGAAAAACTGTTTTTT. Its protein product is CASSKAGQPNEKLFF.

This chain uses TRBV27 with TRBJ2-2, with 14 bases matching TRBD2. CDR3 length equals 17 residues. J gave up 6 bases and V 1 base, and 4 bases lay outside the gene matches. CDR1 and CDR2 (germline): MNHEY, SMNVEV (reference sequence). CDR3 sequence: CASSLLGLAGVAGELFF. CDR3 DNA sequence: TGTGCCAGCAGTTTATTGGGACTAGCGGGAGTGGCCGGGGAGCTGTTTTTT.